The entry that follows covers one TCR beta chain sequence. CDR3 size: 15 residues. Germline V gene lookup returns CDR1 SNHLY and CDR2 FYNNEI. The data are from a study of blood T cell repertoires in COVID-19. TCRdb's table, derived via immunoSEQ multiplex PCR, lists solely in-frame clones and lacks some. The table records around 130,000 clones, roughly 90% of them present only once. The J gene is TRBJ2-7, the V gene TRBV2; D may be TRBD1 (6 bases). The source material was peripheral blood. The origin of this receptor is a man aged 50 to 59 with active or convalescent COVID-19. The DNA of the CDR3 is TGTTCTCAAACAGGGAAGCCAGGCAACTCCTACGAGCAGTACTTC. Protein: CSQTGKPGNSYEQYF.